The 14 T cell receptor beta chains in this list originate from one sample, sequenced in a study of blood T cells in healthy people across ages (dated by TCRdb to about 2015). The library was produced with 5' RACE. Instrument used: Illumina HiSeq 2500. A second roughly 7 to 11 cycle PCR used a sample-barcoded 5' primer and a J-beta primer mix. TCRdb trimmed the raw reads at Q25, called clones with MiXCR and kept productive beta chains. Rows merge per CDR3 protein into single entries with the most common DNA and genes. In this sample the table shows roughly 1,000,000 distinct CDR3 sequences, about 23% of which occur a single time. In total, the top ten clones hold less than 0.85% of the sample. These data were likewise used in another study, on T cells of mothers and their children.

The sequenced material came from blood. All receptors come from a girl aged 2 to 10 in good health.

This chain connects TRBV7-9 to TRBJ2-3; D tentatively reads TRBD1 or TRBD2 (5 bases each). V was pared by 6 bases and J by 1 base, with 20 bases between. CDR1 is SEHNR, CDR2 FQNEAQ, per germline (reference sequence). The CDR3 runs to 17 residues. The CDR3 here is CASSSYWGKAGTDTQYF. For the CDR3, the DNA is TGTGCCAGCAGTTCTTATTGGGGGAAGGCCGGCACAGATACGCAGTATTTT.

This clonotype was picked up a small number of times. The chain is built from TRBV6-2 or TRBV6-3 and TRBJ2-4; D may be TRBD2 (5 bases). V was pared by 2 bases and J by 6 bases, with 11 bases between. The V gene's germline CDR1 is MNHEY and CDR2 SVGEGT. CDR3 size: 14 residues. In nucleotides, the CDR3 is TGTGCCAGCAGTTACGAGGGTCTAGGAAACATTCAGTACTTC. This translates into CASSYEGLGNIQYF.

This clonotype was counted ten times or more. The V gene is TRBV9, the J gene TRBJ1-1; 8 bases line up with TRBD1. The junction had 0 bases not matched to a gene; V was cut back by 0 bases and J by 5 bases. Germline values: CDR1 SGDLS, CDR2 YYNGEE. The CDR3 has 13 amino acids. CDR3 amino acids: CASSVDRGTEAFF. In nucleotides, the CDR3 is TGTGCCAGCAGCGTAGACAGGGGGACTGAAGCTTTCTTT.

This clonotype was observed a few times. At one end the junction does not follow the germline gene, possibly because of a read error. In DNA, the CDR3 is TGTGCCAGCACGGACGGCGACAAATGGGAGTTCTTC. Translation gives CASTDGDKWEFF. The V gene is TRBV10-3, the J gene TRBJ2-5; D possibly corresponds to TRBD2 (5 bases). CDR1 and CDR2 (germline): ENHRY, SYGVKD. The CDR3 sequence is 12 residues long.

This clonotype was found a few times. The rearrangement uses TRBV28 and TRBJ1-2; D possibly corresponds to TRBD1 (5 bases). The CDR3 contains 14 residues. Looked up from germline, CDR1 is MDHEN and CDR2 is SYDVKM. V gave up 4 bases and J gave up 8 bases, with 17 bases separating them. In nucleotides, the CDR3 is TGTGCCAGCAGTTCCACGACCGGGAGGGGAGGCTACACCTTC. Translating it yields CASSSTTGRGGYTF.

The chain employs TRBV5-1 and TRBJ2-7; D is possibly TRBD1 (6 bases). Germline assignment: CDR1 SGHRS and CDR2 YFSETQ. The length of the CDR3 is 15 residues. Between the trimmed V and J ends, which lost 4 bases and 2 bases, there was a span of 16 bases. For the CDR3, the DNA is TGCGCCAGCAGCCTCCTAGGGGGTCTCGCCTACGAGCAGTACTTC. As protein: CASSLLGGLAYEQYF.

The chain links TRBV29-1 to TRBJ1-1; D unclear. With 4 bases removed from V and 3 bases from J, the gap between germline ends came to 15 bases. The CDR3 length is 14 residues. Germline V gene data show CDR1 as SQVTM and CDR2 as ANQGSEA. Here the CDR3 reads CSVVSTQKDTEAFF. In nucleotides, the CDR3 is TGCAGCGTTGTGAGCACACAGAAGGACACTGAAGCTTTCTTT.

This clonotype has a handful of counts. The chain carries TRBV12-3 or TRBV12-4 and TRBJ2-7, with 9 bases identical to TRBD2. The CDR3 runs to 14 residues. V was clipped by 6 bases and J by 1 base; unmatched bases: 4. The CDR3 DNA follows: TGTGCCAGCAGCCCTAGCGGGGCATCCTACGAGCAGTACTTC. Protein sequence: CASSPSGASYEQYF.

This clonotype showed up just a few times. At one of its ends the junction is not consistent with the germline gene, which may arise from a read error. The J gene is TRBJ2-3, the V gene TRBV7-3; 12 positions agree with TRBD2. The CDR3 contains 15 residues. Germline CDR1 is SGHTA and CDR2 is FQGTGA. This CDR3 reads CTSSLAGGATDTQYF. For the CDR3, the DNA is TGTACCAGCAGCCTAGCGGGGGGGGCCACAGATACGCAGTATTTT.

The rearrangement joins TRBV6-1 to TRBJ2-1, with D perhaps matching TRBD2 (5 bases). The J call may be in error: the DNA end matches TRBJ2-7 better. CDR3 length equals 17 residues. CDR1 and CDR2 (germline): MNHNS, SASEGT. The CDR3 sequence: CASTYARWSRGWGEQYF. DNA for the CDR3: TGTGCCAGCACCTACGCCCGGTGGAGTCGGGGTTGGGGAGAGCAGTACTTC.

The rearrangement joins TRBV6-2 or TRBV6-3 to TRBJ2-3; 7 nucleotides match TRBD1. The CDR3 has 16 amino acids. Germline CDR1 is MNHEY and CDR2 is SVGEGT. Unmatched junction bases numbered 8, after V lost 0 bases and J lost 5 bases. CDR3: CASSYSGGEEGDTQYF. The DNA for the CDR3 is TGTGCCAGCAGTTACTCAGGGGGCGAAGAAGGAGATACGCAGTATTTT.

The CDR3 region is CASSQDGAEQFF. The DNA of the CDR3 is TGCGCCAGCAGCCAAGATGGAGCAGAGCAGTTCTTC. The chain is built from TRBV4-1 and TRBJ2-1; the D is unclear. V dropped 0 bases and J dropped 10 bases, with 7 bases sitting between them. The V gene's germline CDR1 is MGHRA and CDR2 YSYEKL. The CDR3 totals 12 residues.

The chain has TRBV15 and TRBJ1-2; D ambiguous. The germline V gene has CDR1 LNHNV and CDR2 YYDKDF (reference sequence). Trimming left V 4 bases short and J 7 bases short, with 13 bases between. The CDR3 totals 13 residues. In nucleotides, the CDR3 is TGTGCCACCAGCACGACTCGCTGGGGTGGCTACACCTTC. Amino acid sequence: CATSTTRWGGYTF.

This chain uses TRBV29-1 with TRBJ1-2; D unresolved. V was trimmed by 6 bases and J by 0 bases, leaving 17 bases between them. The CDR3 extends over 15 amino acids. CDR1 SQVTM and CDR2 ANQGSEA come from the germline V gene. DNA for the CDR3: TGCAGCGTCTACGAATCAGACGCAGCTAACTATGGCTACACCTTC. Translation: CSVYESDAANYGYTF.